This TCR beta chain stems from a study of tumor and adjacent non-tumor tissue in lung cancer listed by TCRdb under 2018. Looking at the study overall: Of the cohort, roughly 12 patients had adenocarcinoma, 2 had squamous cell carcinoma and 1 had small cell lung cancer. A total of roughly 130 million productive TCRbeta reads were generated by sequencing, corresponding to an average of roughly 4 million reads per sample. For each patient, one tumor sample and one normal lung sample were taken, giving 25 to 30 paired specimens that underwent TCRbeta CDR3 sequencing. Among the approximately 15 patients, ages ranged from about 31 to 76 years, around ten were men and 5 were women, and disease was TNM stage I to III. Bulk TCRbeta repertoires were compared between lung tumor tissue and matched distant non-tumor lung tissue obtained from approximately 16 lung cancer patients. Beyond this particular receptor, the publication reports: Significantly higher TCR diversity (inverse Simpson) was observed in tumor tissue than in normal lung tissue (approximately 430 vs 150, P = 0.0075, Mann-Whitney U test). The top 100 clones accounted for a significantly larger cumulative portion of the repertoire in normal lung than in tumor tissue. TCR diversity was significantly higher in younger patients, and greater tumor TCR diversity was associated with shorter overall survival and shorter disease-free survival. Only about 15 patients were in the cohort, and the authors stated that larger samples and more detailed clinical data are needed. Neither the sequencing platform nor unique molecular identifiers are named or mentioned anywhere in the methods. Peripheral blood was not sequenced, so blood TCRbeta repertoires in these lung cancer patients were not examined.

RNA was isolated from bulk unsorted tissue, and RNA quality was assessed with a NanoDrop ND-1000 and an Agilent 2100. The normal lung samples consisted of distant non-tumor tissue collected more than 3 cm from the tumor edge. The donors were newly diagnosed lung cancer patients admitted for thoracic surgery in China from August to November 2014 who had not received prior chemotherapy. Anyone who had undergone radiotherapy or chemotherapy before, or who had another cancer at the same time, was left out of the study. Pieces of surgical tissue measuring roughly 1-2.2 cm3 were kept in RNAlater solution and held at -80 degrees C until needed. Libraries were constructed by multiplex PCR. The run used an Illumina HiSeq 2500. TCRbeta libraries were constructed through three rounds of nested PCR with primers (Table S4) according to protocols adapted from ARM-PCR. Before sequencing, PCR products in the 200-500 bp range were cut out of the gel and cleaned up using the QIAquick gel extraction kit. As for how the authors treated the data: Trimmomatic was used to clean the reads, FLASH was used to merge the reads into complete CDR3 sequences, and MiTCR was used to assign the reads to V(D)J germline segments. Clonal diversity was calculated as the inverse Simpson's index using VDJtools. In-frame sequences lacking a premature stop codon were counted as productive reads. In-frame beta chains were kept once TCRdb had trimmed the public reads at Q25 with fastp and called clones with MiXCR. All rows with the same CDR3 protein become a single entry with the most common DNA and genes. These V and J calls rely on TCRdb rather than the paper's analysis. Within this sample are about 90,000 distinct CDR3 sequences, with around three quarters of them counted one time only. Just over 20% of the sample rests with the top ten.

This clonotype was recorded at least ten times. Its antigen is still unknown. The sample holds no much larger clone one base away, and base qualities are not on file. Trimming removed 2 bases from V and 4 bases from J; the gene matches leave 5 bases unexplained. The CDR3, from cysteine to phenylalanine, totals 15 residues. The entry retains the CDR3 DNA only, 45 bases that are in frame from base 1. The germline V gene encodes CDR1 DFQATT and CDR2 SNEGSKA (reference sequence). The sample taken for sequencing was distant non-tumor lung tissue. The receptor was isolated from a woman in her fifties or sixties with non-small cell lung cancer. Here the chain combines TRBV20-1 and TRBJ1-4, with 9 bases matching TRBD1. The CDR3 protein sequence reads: CSARKGTGLNEKLFF. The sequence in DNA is TGCAGTGCTAGAAAGGGGACAGGGCTTAATGAAAAACTGTTTTTT.